The 25 T cell receptor beta chains reported below all come from one sample, sequenced in a study of T cell changes during pregnancy in multiple sclerosis. This table comes from immunoSEQ multiplex PCR, and its TCRdb copy is limited to in-frame clones, with some not included. Seen here are around 97,000 clones, around nine tenths observed once, and the top ten hold approximately 0.8%. This sample comprised peripheral blood, obtained in the second trimester of pregnancy. Every receptor here comes from a female donor in good health, enrolled as a control in a pregnancy study.

The genes are TRBV7-9 and TRBJ2-5, with a tentative D call TRBD1 (5 bases). The CDR3 runs to 17 residues. Germline loops: CDR1 SEHNR, CDR2 FQNEAQ (reference sequence). V dropped 0 bases and J dropped 3 bases, with 17 bases sitting between them. CDR3 amino acids: CASSLATHLGDKETQYF. CDR3 DNA sequence: TGTGCCAGCAGCTTAGCCACCCATCTAGGGGATAAAGAGACCCAGTACTTC.

The V gene is TRBV18, the J gene TRBJ1-2, with a possible D match to TRBD1 (6 bases). V lost 3 bases and J lost 5, with 10 bases in between. Germline V lookup: CDR1 KGHSH, CDR2 LQKENI. CDR3 size: 13 residues. The CDR3: CASSPGQYYGYTF. The CDR3 region has the DNA TGTGCCAGCTCACCTGGACAGTATTATGGCTACACCTTC.

This clone was seen a single time. CDR3: CASRPTHRGRGGYTF. The CDR3 coding sequence is TGTGCCAGCAGACCAACGCACAGGGGGCGCGGTGGCTACACCTTC. The chain couples TRBV27 to TRBJ1-2; 9 bases align to TRBD1. Germline CDR1 and CDR2: MNHEY and SMNVEV (reference sequence). The V and J ends lost 6 bases and 7 bases, in that order; junction bases with no gene match: 12. The CDR3 loop spans 15 amino acids.

In its sample, this clone was seen once. CDR3 nucleotides: TGTGCCAGCAGCCCAGCGGGAGTCGGCAATGAGCAGTTCTTC. Protein sequence: CASSPAGVGNEQFF. J is TRBJ2-1 and V is TRBV6-5; 8 bases are shared with TRBD2. With V trimmed by 6 bases and J by 6 bases, 7 bases remained unmatched. The CDR3 has 14 residues. CDR1 and CDR2 (germline): MNHEY, SVGAGI.

V usage is TRBV4-3 and J usage is TRBJ2-3; 12 positions agree with TRBD2. Trimming at V came to 0 bases and at J to 0 bases, leaving 4 bases not matched to a gene. From germline, CDR1 is LGHNA and CDR2 YSLEER. CDR3 size: 18 residues. The CDR3 DNA reads as TGCGCCAGCAGCCAAGAGACTAGCGGGAGTTTGAGCACAGATACGCAGTATTTT. It codes for CASSQETSGSLSTDTQYF.

The chain couples TRBV21-1 to TRBJ2-7; the table gives TRBD2 as D, unverified against the DNA. TRBV21-1 constitutes a pseudogene. This CDR3 has 14 amino acids. CDR3 bases: TGTGCCAGCAGCGGACTAGCGCAAGACTACGAGCAGTACTTC. Amino acids: CASSGLAQDYEQYF.

V gene TRBV18 combines with J gene TRBJ1-1, with a weak D call TRBD1 (6 bases). The V end lost 5 bases, the J end lost 0 bases, and 13 bases lay between the germline ends. From germline, CDR1 is KGHSH and CDR2 LQKENI. The CDR3 contains 15 residues. CDR3 sequence (DNA): TGTGCCAGCTCATCTACGAAGGGGGTGAACACTGAAGCTTTCTTT. Translated, it gives CASSSTKGVNTEAFF.

V is TRBV28 and J is TRBJ1-1; D uncertain. Trimming cost V 6 bases and J 2 bases, with 10 bases left between them. The germline V gene encodes CDR1 MDHEN and CDR2 SYDVKM. The CDR3 contains 13 residues. CDR3 loop: CASSMPGNTEAFF. For the CDR3, the DNA is TGTGCCAGCAGCATGCCGGGAAACACTGAAGCTTTCTTT.

This chain connects TRBV7-9 to TRBJ1-2; D call uncertain. This CDR3 has 10 amino acids. V dropped 5 bases and J dropped 8 bases, with 6 bases sitting between them. Looked up from germline, CDR1 is SEHNR and CDR2 is FQNEAQ (reference sequence). The CDR3 nucleotides read TGTGCCAGCAGCCCCGTGGGCTACACCTTC. This gives the protein CASSPVGYTF.

V gene TRBV2 combines with J gene TRBJ1-1, with D hard to call. This CDR3 spans 14 amino acids. Trimming took off 6 bases at V and 2 bases at J, with 13 bases between the two ends. The V gene's germline CDR1 is SNHLY and CDR2 FYNNEI. CDR3 in amino acids: CASRSDGRNTEAFF. The CDR3 DNA is TGTGCCAGCAGGTCGGACGGGAGAAACACTGAAGCTTTCTTT.

The chain carries TRBV7-9 and TRBJ2-5; 11 nucleotides align to TRBD2. After removal of 2 bases from V and 5 bases from J, the junction contained 13 bases not matched to a gene. The CDR3 is 18 residues long. Germline CDR1 and CDR2: SEHNR and FQNEAQ (reference sequence). CDR3 DNA sequence: TGTGCCAGCAGCTTATGGACTAGCGGGTCCCACGGTAGGGAGACCCAGTACTTC. This gives the protein CASSLWTSGSHGRETQYF. Full variable domain (outside the CDR3, taken from reference TRBV7-9 and TRBJ2-5): DTGVSQNPRHKITKRGQNVTFRCDPISEHNRLYWYRQTLGQGPEFLTYFQNEAQLEKSRLLSDRFSAERPKGSFSTLEIQRTEQGDSAMYLCASSLWTSGSHGRETQYFGPGTRLLVL.

The chain carries TRBV7-2 and TRBJ2-1; TRBD2 matches at 13 bases. The CDR3 is 18 residues long. The J segment lost 12 bases and the V segment lost 5 bases, leaving 19 bases of the junction unmatched. Germline V CDR1 and CDR2: SGHTA, FQGNSA. As DNA, the CDR3 is TGTGCCAGCAGCCCCGGCCCCTTTACTAGCGGGGGGGCCAGGAGGCAGTTCTTC. Protein product: CASSPGPFTSGGARRQFF.

The chain recombines TRBV28 with TRBJ1-1; weak D call: TRBD1 (6 bases). Trimming cost V 6 bases and J 0 bases, with 11 bases left between them. Germline CDR1 MDHEN, CDR2 SYDVKM. The CDR3 has 14 residues. CDR3 loop: CASRPGQLNTEAFF. CDR3 in DNA: TGTGCCAGCAGACCCGGACAGTTGAACACTGAAGCTTTCTTT.

This rearrangement joins TRBV11-2 to TRBJ2-5; D remains unclear. Germline CDR1 and CDR2: SGHAT and FQNNGV. Between the trimmed V and J ends, which lost 1 base and 5 bases, there was a span of 11 bases. The CDR3 extends over 14 amino acids. CDR3 loop: CASSLGTRLETQYF. As DNA, the CDR3 is TGTGCCAGCAGCTTAGGTACCAGGTTGGAGACCCAGTACTTC.

The chain carries TRBV7-6 and TRBJ1-1, with D tentatively TRBD1 (5 bases). Germline loops: CDR1 SGHVS, CDR2 FNYEAQ. This CDR3 spans 14 amino acids. The V end was cut by 5 bases, the J end by 4 bases, with 14 bases between. The CDR3 sequence is CASSLLTAPTEAFF. The CDR3 DNA reads TGTGCCAGCAGCCTCCTGACAGCCCCCACTGAAGCTTTCTTT.

This chain joins TRBV7-9 and TRBJ1-1; TRBD1 aligns across 7 bases. Trimming cost V 4 bases and J 4 bases; bases outside gene matches: 6. This CDR3 is built from 14 residues. The germline gives CDR1 SEHNR, CDR2 FQNEAQ (reference sequence). The CDR3 protein is CASSYPTGTTEAFF. The CDR3 coding sequence is TGTGCCAGCAGCTATCCGACAGGGACCACTGAAGCTTTCTTT. Based on the CDR3 plus reference TRBV7-9 and TRBJ1-1, the full variable domain is DTGVSQNPRHKITKRGQNVTFRCDPISEHNRLYWYRQTLGQGPEFLTYFQNEAQLEKSRLLSDRFSAERPKGSFSTLEIQRTEQGDSAMYLCASSYPTGTTEAFFGQGTRLTVV.

The chain has TRBV5-1 and TRBJ2-1; D gene uncertain. V was clipped by 0 bases and J by 3 bases, with 10 bases between them. This CDR3 has 15 residues. Germline V gene lookup returns CDR1 SGHRS and CDR2 YFSETQ. CDR3 amino acids: CASSLGLGDYNEQFF. The CDR3 nucleotides read TGCGCCAGCAGCTTGGGGCTAGGAGACTACAATGAGCAGTTCTTC.

This chain connects TRBV6-5 to TRBJ2-1; D might be TRBD2 (6 bases). This CDR3 is built from 16 residues. Germline values: CDR1 MNHEY, CDR2 SVGAGI. The germline V and J ends were trimmed by 2 bases and 4 bases, with 15 bases remaining between them. The CDR3 DNA sequence: TGTGCCAGCAGTTACCGGGACTGGAACACATACAATGAGCAGTTCTTC. Encoded protein: CASSYRDWNTYNEQFF.

The J gene is TRBJ2-3, the V gene TRBV5-8; the match to TRBD1 covers 9 bases. This CDR3 is 16 amino acids long. V trimming: 0 bases; J trimming: 3 bases; junction bases outside the gene matches: 5. Per germline, CDR1 SGHTS and CDR2 YDEGEE. The CDR3: CASSLATGGLTDTQYF. The CDR3 DNA follows: TGTGCCAGCAGCTTGGCTACAGGGGGCTTGACAGATACGCAGTATTTT.

This chain links TRBV6-1 with TRBJ1-5; 7 positions agree with TRBD1. The CDR3 is 15 residues long. Per germline, CDR1 MNHNS and CDR2 SASEGT. The ends lost 5 bases at V and 5 bases at J; junction bases unmatched: 9. This CDR3 is CASSLLRTGDQPQHF. CDR3 in DNA: TGTGCCAGCAGTCTCCTCCGGACAGGAGATCAGCCCCAGCATTTT.

The V call is TRBV25-1, the J call TRBJ1-2; 11 positions agree with TRBD1. V lost 3 bases, J lost 7 bases, and 4 bases stayed unmatched. Germline CDR1 reads MGHDK; CDR2 reads SYGVNS. The CDR3 length is 14 residues. CDR3 residues: CASSDPGQGAGYTF. DNA of the CDR3: TGTGCCAGCAGTGACCCCGGACAGGGGGCTGGCTACACCTTC.

The CDR3 region has the DNA TGTGCCTGGAGTAGCCCCGGGACAGCTAATTCACCCCTCCACTTT. It translates to CAWSSPGTANSPLHF. This chain connects TRBV30 to TRBJ1-6, with 7 nucleotides matching TRBD1. Germline V gene lookup returns CDR1 GTSNPN and CDR2 SVGIG (reference sequence). The length of the CDR3 is 15 residues. With V trimmed by 2 bases and J by 6 bases, 7 bases remained unmatched.

The CDR3, as DNA: TGTGCCAGCAGCCCGAGGACAGGGGGGGCGTGGGAGCAGTACTTC. This encodes CASSPRTGGAWEQYF. The chain couples TRBV11-2 to TRBJ2-7; TRBD1 agrees at 10 bases. This CDR3 comprises 15 residues. Germline CDR1 and CDR2: SGHAT and FQNNGV. J lost 7 bases, V lost 5 bases, and 11 bases had no gene match.

The rearrangement links TRBV4-3 to TRBJ1-6, with TRBD1 identical over 8 bases. With V trimmed by 0 bases and J by 6 bases, 4 bases remained unmatched. The CDR3 extends over 16 amino acids. The germline CDR1 and CDR2 sequences are LGHNA and YSLEER. CDR3 nucleotides: TGCGCCAGCAGCCAAGATTTCGGACAGGGTAATTCACCCCTCCACTTT. Amino acids: CASSQDFGQGNSPLHF.

This chain joins TRBV5-1 and TRBJ1-1; D might be TRBD1 (5 bases). CDR1 and CDR2 (germline): SGHRS, YFSETQ. The CDR3 runs to 15 residues. The V end was cut by 4 bases, the J end by 6 bases, with 19 bases between. The CDR3 region is CASSPGGGGRPEAFF. The CDR3 DNA sequence: TGCGCCAGCAGCCCCGGGGGGGGTGGCCGTCCTGAAGCTTTCTTT.